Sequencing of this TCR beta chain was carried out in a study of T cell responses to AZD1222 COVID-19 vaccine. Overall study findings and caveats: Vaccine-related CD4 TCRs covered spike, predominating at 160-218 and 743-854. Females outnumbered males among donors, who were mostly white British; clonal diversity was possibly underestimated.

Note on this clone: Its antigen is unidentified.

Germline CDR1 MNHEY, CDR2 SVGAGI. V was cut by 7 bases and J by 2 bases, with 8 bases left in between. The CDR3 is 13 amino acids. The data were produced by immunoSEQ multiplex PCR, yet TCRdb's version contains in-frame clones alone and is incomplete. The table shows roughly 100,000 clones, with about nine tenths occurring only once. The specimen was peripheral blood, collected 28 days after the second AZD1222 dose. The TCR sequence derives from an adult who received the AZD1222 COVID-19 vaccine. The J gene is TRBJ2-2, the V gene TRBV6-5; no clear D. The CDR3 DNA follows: TGTGCCAGCAACCCGGACAACACCGGGGAGCTGTTTTTT. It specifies CASNPDNTGELFF.